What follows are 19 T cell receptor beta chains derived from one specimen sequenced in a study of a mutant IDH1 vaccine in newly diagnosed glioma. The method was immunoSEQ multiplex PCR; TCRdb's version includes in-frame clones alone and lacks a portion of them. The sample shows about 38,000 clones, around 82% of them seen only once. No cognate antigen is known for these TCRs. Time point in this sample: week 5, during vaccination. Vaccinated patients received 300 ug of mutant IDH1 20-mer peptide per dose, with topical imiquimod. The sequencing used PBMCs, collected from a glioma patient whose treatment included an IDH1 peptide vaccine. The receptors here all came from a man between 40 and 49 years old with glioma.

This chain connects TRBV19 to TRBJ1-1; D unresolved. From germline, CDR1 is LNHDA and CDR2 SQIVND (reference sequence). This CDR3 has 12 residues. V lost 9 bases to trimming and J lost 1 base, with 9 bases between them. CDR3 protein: CASQDPNTEAFF. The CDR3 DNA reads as TGTGCCAGCCAAGACCCGAACACTGAAGCTTTCTTT. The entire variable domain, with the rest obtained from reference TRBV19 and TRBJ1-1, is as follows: DGGITQSPKYLFRKEGQNVTLSCEQNLNHDAMYWYRQDPGQGLRLIYYSQIVNDFQKGDIAEGYSVSREKKESFPLTVTSAQKNPTAFYLCASQDPNTEAFFGQGTRLTVV.

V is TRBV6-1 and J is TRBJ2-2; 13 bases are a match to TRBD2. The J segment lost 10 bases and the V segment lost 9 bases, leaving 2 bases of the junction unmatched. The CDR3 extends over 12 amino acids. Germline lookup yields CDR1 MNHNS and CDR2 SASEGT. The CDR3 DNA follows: TGTGCCAGTGGACTAGCGGGGGAGGAGCTGTTTTTT. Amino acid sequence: CASGLAGEELFF.

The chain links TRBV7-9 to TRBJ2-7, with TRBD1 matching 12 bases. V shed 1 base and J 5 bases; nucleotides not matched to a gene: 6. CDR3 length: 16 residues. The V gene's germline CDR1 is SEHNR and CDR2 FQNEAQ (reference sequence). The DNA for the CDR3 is TGTGCCAGCAGCTTAGACTGGGGACAGGGGGCGGACGAGCAGTACTTC. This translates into CASSLDWGQGADEQYF. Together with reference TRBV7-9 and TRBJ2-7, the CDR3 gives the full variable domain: DTGVSQNPRHKITKRGQNVTFRCDPISEHNRLYWYRQTLGQGPEFLTYFQNEAQLEKSRLLSDRFSAERPKGSFSTLEIQRTEQGDSAMYLCASSLDWGQGADEQYFGPGTRLTVT.

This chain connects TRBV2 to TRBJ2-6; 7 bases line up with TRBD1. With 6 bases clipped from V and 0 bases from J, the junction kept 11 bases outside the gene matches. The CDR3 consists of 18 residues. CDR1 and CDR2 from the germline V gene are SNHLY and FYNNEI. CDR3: CASRQTGQVYSGANVLTF. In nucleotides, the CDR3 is TGTGCCAGCAGACAGACTGGACAGGTCTACTCTGGGGCCAACGTCCTGACTTTC.

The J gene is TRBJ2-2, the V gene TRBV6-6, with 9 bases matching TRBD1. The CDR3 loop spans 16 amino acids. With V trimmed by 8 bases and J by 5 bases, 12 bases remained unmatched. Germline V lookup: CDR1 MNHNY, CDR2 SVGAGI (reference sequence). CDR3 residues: CASRPIGTGRTGELFF. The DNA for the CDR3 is TGTGCCAGCCGACCGATCGGGACAGGGAGGACCGGGGAGCTGTTTTTT.

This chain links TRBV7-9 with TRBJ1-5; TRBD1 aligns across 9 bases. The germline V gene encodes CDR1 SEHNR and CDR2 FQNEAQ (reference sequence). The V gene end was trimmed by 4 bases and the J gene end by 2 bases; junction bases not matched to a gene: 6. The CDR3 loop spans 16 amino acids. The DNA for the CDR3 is TGTGCCAGCAGCTCATCGGACAGGGGAGGCAATCAGCCCCAGCATTTT. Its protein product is CASSSSDRGGNQPQHF.

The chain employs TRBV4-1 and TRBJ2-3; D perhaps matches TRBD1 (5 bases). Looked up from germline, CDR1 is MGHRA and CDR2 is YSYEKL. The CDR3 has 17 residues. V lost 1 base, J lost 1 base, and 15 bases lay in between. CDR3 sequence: CASSQGPPEQGTDTQYF. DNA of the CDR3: TGCGCCAGCAGCCAAGGTCCCCCGGAACAGGGCACAGATACGCAGTATTTT.

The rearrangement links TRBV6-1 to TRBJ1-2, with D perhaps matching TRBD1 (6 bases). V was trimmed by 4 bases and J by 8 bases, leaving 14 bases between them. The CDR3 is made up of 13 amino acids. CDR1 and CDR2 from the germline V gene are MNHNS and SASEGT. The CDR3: CASSVTTGSGYTF. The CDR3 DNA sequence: TGTGCCAGCAGTGTCACGACAGGTTCGGGCTACACCTTC.

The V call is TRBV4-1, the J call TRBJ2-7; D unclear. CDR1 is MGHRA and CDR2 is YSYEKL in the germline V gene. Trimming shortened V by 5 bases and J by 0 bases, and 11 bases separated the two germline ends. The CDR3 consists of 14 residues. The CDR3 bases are TGCGCCAGCAGCTCCCCAGCCCGCTCCTACGAGCAGTACTTC. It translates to CASSSPARSYEQYF.

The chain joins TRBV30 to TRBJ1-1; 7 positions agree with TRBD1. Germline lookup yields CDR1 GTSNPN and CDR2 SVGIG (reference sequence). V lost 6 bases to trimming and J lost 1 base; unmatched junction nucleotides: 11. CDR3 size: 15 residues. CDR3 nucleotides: TGTGCCTGCCAGGGGGTTAACCTTGGGAACACTGAAGCTTTCTTT. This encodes CACQGVNLGNTEAFF.

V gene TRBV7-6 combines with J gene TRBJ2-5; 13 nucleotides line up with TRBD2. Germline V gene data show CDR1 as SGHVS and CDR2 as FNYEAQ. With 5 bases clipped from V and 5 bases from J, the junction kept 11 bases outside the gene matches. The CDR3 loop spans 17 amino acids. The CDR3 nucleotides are TGTGCCAGCAGCAATACCGGGACTAGCGGGGTTTGGGAGACCCAGTACTTC. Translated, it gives CASSNTGTSGVWETQYF.

CDR3 DNA: TGTGCCAGCAGTTTAAGACAGAGGAATTCACCCCTCCACTTT. Amino acid sequence: CASSLRQRNSPLHF. The chain has TRBV27 and TRBJ1-6; the D gene is possibly TRBD1 (5 bases). Germline CDR1 is MNHEY and CDR2 is SMNVEV (reference sequence). The CDR3 is 14 amino acids. V was shortened by 2 bases and J by 7 bases, with 9 bases between the two germline ends.

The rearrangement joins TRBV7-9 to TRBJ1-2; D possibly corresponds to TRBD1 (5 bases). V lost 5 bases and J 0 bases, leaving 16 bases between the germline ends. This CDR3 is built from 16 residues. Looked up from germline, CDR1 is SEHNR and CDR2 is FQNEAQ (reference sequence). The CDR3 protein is CASSPEARGPNYGYTF. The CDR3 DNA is TGTGCCAGCAGCCCAGAAGCAAGGGGACCTAACTATGGCTACACCTTC.

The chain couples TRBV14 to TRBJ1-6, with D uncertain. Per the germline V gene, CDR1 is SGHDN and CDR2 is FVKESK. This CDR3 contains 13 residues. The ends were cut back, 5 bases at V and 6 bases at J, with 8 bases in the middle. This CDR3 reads CASSTVGNSPLHF. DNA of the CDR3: TGTGCCAGCAGCACAGTGGGTAATTCACCCCTCCACTTT. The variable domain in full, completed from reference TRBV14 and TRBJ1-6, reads EAGVTQFPSHSVIEKGQTVTLRCDPISGHDNLYWYRRVMGKEIKFLLHFVKESKQDESGMPNNRFLAERTGGTYSTLKVQPAELEDSGVYFCASSTVGNSPLHFGNGTRLTVT.

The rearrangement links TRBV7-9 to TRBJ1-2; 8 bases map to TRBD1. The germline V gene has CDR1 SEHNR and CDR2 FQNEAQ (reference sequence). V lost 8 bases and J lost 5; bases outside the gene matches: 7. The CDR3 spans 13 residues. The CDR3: CASLSTGEYGYTF. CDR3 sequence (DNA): TGTGCCAGCTTATCGACAGGGGAATATGGCTACACCTTC.

The CDR3 is CASSFFLTAYEQYF. DNA for the CDR3: TGTGCCAGCAGCTTCTTCTTAACAGCGTACGAGCAGTACTTC. The rearrangement links TRBV5-6 to TRBJ2-7; D is uncertain. V lost 2 bases to trimming and J lost 4 bases, with 13 bases between them. The CDR3 is 14 amino acids. Germline CDR1 SGHDT, CDR2 YYEEEE.

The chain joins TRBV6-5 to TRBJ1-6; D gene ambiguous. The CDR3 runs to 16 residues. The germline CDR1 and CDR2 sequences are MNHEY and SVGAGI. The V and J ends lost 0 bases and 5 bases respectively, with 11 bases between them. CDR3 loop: CASSYSRHPNNSPLHF. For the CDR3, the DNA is TGTGCCAGCAGTTACTCAAGACACCCGAATAATTCACCCCTCCACTTT.

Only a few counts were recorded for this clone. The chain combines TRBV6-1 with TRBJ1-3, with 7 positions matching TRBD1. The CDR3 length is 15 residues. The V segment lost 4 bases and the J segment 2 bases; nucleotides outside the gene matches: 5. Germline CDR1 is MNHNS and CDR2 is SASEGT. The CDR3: CASSVLQGAGNTIYF. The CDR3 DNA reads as TGTGCCAGCAGTGTACTCCAGGGGGCTGGAAACACCATATATTTT.

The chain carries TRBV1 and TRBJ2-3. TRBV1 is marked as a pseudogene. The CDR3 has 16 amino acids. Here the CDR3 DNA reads TGCACCAGCAGCCAAGCCCAAGGGGAGCGGACAGATACGCAGTATTTT. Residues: CTSSQAQGERTDTQYF.